The 23 T cell receptor beta chains below come from one sample, sequenced in a study of control samples from healthy donors and cancer patients. TCRdb's copy holds only in-frame clones and misses some; the assay was immunoSEQ multiplex PCR. The sample includes approximately 160,000 clones, 80% to 95% of them seen just once. Specimen: blood. The receptor set was obtained from a woman in her sixties or seventies in good health.

The genes are TRBV28 and TRBJ2-7; D remains ambiguous. Trimming shortened V by 3 bases and J by 3 bases, and 21 bases separated the two germline ends. The germline V gene encodes CDR1 MDHEN and CDR2 SYDVKM. This CDR3 has 17 residues. The CDR3 spells CASSFLGFAGHLYEQYF. The DNA for the CDR3 is TGTGCCAGCAGTTTCCTGGGTTTCGCCGGGCATCTCTACGAGCAGTACTTC.

A single count supports this clone. The chain links TRBV2 to TRBJ1-2, with a weak D call TRBD1 (5 bases). CDR1 is SNHLY, CDR2 FYNNEI, per germline. The CDR3 spans 12 residues. V was trimmed by 11 bases and J by 4 bases, leaving 14 bases between them. CDR3 residues: CAPRRGPYGYTF. The CDR3 DNA reads TGTGCCCCTCGAAGGGGTCCCTATGGCTACACCTTC.

The chain is built from TRBV19 and TRBJ1-5; TRBD1 matches at 7 bases. The germline V gene encodes CDR1 LNHDA and CDR2 SQIVND (reference sequence). The J segment lost 0 bases and the V segment lost 4 bases, leaving 6 bases of the junction unmatched. The CDR3 contains 16 residues. CDR3 in DNA: TGTGCCAGTAGTAACATACAGGGGTTTAGCAATCAGCCCCAGCATTTT. This codes for CASSNIQGFSNQPQHF.

This sequence joins TRBV30 and TRBJ1-4; D unclear. Germline V gene lookup returns CDR1 GTSNPN and CDR2 SVGIG (reference sequence). Trimming removed 0 bases from V and 15 bases from J, with 11 bases in between. The length of the CDR3 is 11 residues. CDR3 bases: TGTGCCTGGAGTGTTACGGCAGATTTGTTTTTT. Its translation is CAWSVTADLFF.

This clone appeared a single time. The genes are TRBV5-1 and TRBJ1-1, with 7 bases matching TRBD1. CDR1 and CDR2 from the germline V gene are SGHRS and YFSETQ. The CDR3 is 14 amino acids. V was pared by 0 bases and J by 1 base, with 0 bases of the junction left unmatched. The CDR3 DNA reads TGCGCCAGCAGCTTGGACAGGGGGAACACTGAAGCTTTCTTT. Its translation is CASSLDRGNTEAFF.

The chain links TRBV7-2 to TRBJ1-3; D remains unclear. Per germline, CDR1 SGHTA and CDR2 FQGNSA. The V end was cut by 5 bases, the J end by 1 base, with 3 bases between. The CDR3 covers 12 residues. CDR3 sequence reads: CASSPSGNTIYF. CDR3 sequence (DNA): TGTGCCAGCAGCCCGTCTGGAAACACCATATATTTT.

The rearrangement links TRBV24-1 to TRBJ1-1, with 7 nucleotides matching TRBD1. The CDR3 is made up of 18 amino acids. The germline CDR1 and CDR2 sequences are KGHDR and SFDVKD. The junction had 15 bases not matched to a gene; V was cut back by 2 bases and J by 4 bases. Here the CDR3 DNA reads TGTGCCACCAGTGATTCCAGTCCCGGGACAGTTTCGAGCACTGAAGCTTTCTTT. Protein product: CATSDSSPGTVSSTEAFF.

The chain carries TRBV15 and TRBJ1-6; D is undetermined. This CDR3 has 14 amino acids. V gave up 0 bases and J gave up 12 bases, with 12 bases separating them. CDR1 LNHNV and CDR2 YYDKDF come from the germline V gene (reference sequence). This CDR3 reads CATSRDYSVRPLHF. The CDR3 nucleotides read TGTGCCACCAGCAGAGATTACTCAGTGAGACCCCTCCACTTT. Drawing the rest from reference TRBV15 and TRBJ1-6, the complete variable domain is DAMVIQNPRYQVTQFGKPVTLSCSQTLNHNVMYWYQQKSSQAPKLLFHYYDKDFNNEADTPDNFQSRRPNTSFCFLDIRSPGLGDTAMYLCATSRDYSVRPLHFGNGTRLTVT.

The J gene is TRBJ1-2, the V gene TRBV27; no reliable D call. This CDR3 region has 13 residues. Germline values: CDR1 MNHEY, CDR2 SMNVEV (reference sequence). V was pared by 4 bases and J by 4 bases, with 10 bases between. The DNA for the CDR3 is TGTGCCAGCAGTTGGACCCCAGGCTATGGCTACACCTTC. Encoded protein: CASSWTPGYGYTF.

The chain links TRBV7-2 to TRBJ2-2; tentatively, D is TRBD1 (6 bases). Trimming left V 2 bases short and J 0 bases short, with 10 bases between. The CDR3 length is 16 residues. Germline lookup yields CDR1 SGHTA and CDR2 FQGNSA. CDR3 coding DNA: TGTGCCAGCAGCTTACAGGGGCTAACGAACACCGGGGAGCTGTTTTTT. Amino acid sequence: CASSLQGLTNTGELFF.

This chain uses TRBV6-2 or TRBV6-3 with TRBJ1-1; D possibly corresponds to TRBD1 (6 bases). Germline CDR1 is MNHEY and CDR2 is SVGEGT. Deletions cut 5 bases from V and 0 bases from J, with 10 bases between. The CDR3 contains 14 residues. For the CDR3, the DNA is TGTGCCAGCAGTATGGGACATCTGAACACTGAAGCTTTCTTT. It translates to CASSMGHLNTEAFF.

The genes are TRBV4-2 and TRBJ1-1; no reliable D call. The CDR3 is made up of 15 amino acids. V lost 0 bases and J 1 base, leaving 9 bases between the germline ends. Germline CDR1 is LGHNA and CDR2 is YNFKEQ. The CDR3, as DNA: TGTGCCAGCAGCCAAGATGGAGGCGGGAACACTGAAGCTTTCTTT. Protein sequence: CASSQDGGGNTEAFF.

The chain couples TRBV24-1 to TRBJ2-3; 7 nucleotides match TRBD1. The CDR3 runs to 17 residues. CDR1 is KGHDR and CDR2 is SFDVKD in the germline V gene. Trimming took 12 bases from V and 1 from J; bases not matched to a gene: 18. Written as DNA, the CDR3 is TGTGCCTCAAAGGAGGTAGGAAGGGGACAGTGCACAGATACGCAGTATTTT. Protein product: CASKEVGRGQCTDTQYF.

This rearrangement joins TRBV6-6 to TRBJ1-1, with D uncertain. There are 15 residues in the CDR3. Germline V gene lookup returns CDR1 MNHNY and CDR2 SVGAGI (reference sequence). V was pared by 3 bases and J by 1 base, with 12 bases between. Written as DNA, the CDR3 is TGTGCCAGCAGTTATCCTCGCCTCGAGAACACTGAAGCTTTCTTT. It codes for CASSYPRLENTEAFF.

This chain links TRBV18 with TRBJ1-1; 7 bases map to TRBD1. Germline-derived CDR1 and CDR2 are KGHSH and LQKENI. Unmatched junction bases numbered 7, after V lost 5 bases and J lost 4 bases. The CDR3 is 14 residues long. The CDR3 reads CASSNTGAGTEAFF. Written as DNA, the CDR3 is TGTGCCAGCTCAAATACAGGGGCGGGCACTGAAGCTTTCTTT.

V gene TRBV7-8 combines with J gene TRBJ1-2, with 7 bases aligning to TRBD1. Trimming took 5 bases from V and 5 from J; bases not matched to a gene: 11. The CDR3 runs 15 residues. In germline, CDR1 is SGHVS, CDR2 FQNEAQ. This CDR3 is CASSDGRQGGYGYTF. In nucleotides, the CDR3 is TGTGCCAGCAGCGACGGGAGGCAGGGGGGATATGGCTACACCTTC.

The chain employs TRBV21-1 and TRBJ1-5; the table's TRBD1 call for D was not verified on the DNA. TRBV21-1 counts as a pseudogene. CDR3 length: 15 amino acids. This CDR3 reads CASSKVYRGDQPQHF. The CDR3 coding sequence is TGTGCCAGCAGCAAAGTATACAGGGGGGATCAGCCCCAGCATTTT.

This chain joins TRBV4-1 and TRBJ2-7; D might be TRBD2 (5 bases). The CDR3 has 15 residues. V dropped 3 bases and J dropped 0 bases, with 12 bases sitting between them. Germline loops: CDR1 MGHRA, CDR2 YSYEKL. DNA of the CDR3: TGCGCCAGCAGCCAGGCCCCCGGGGACTCCTACGAGCAGTACTTC. It yields the protein CASSQAPGDSYEQYF.

The rearrangement uses TRBV4-3 and TRBJ1-6, with 7 bases matching TRBD1. This CDR3 has 15 residues. After removal of 3 bases from V and 6 bases from J, the junction contained 5 bases not matched to a gene. Looked up from germline, CDR1 is LGHNA and CDR2 is YSLEER. CDR3 sequence: CASSQAQGRNSPLHF. The CDR3 DNA sequence: TGCGCCAGCAGCCAGGCACAGGGGCGTAATTCACCCCTCCACTTT.

The chain joins TRBV11-2 to TRBJ1-6; D gene uncertain. CDR1 is SGHAT and CDR2 is FQNNGV in the germline V gene. Trimming took off 4 bases at V and 5 bases at J, with 3 bases between the two ends. The CDR3 is 12 residues long. The DNA of the CDR3 is TGTGCCAGCAGCTCGCATAATTCACCCCTCCACTTT. The encoded protein is CASSSHNSPLHF.

The J gene is TRBJ1-1, the V gene TRBV29-1, with 9 bases fitting TRBD1. CDR3 size: 12 residues. The V gene's germline CDR1 is SQVTM and CDR2 ANQGSEA. The V and J ends lost 6 bases and 5 bases, in that order; junction bases with no gene match: 4. CDR3 region: CSVGQGRTEAFF. The CDR3, as DNA: TGCAGCGTCGGACAGGGGAGAACTGAAGCTTTCTTT.

This chain uses TRBV19 with TRBJ1-6; D is ambiguous. Germline V gene data show CDR1 as LNHDA and CDR2 as SQIVND (reference sequence). The V end was cut by 5 bases, the J end by 11 bases, with 13 bases between. The CDR3 contains 13 residues. The CDR3 is CASSVGQRAPLHF. The CDR3 bases are TGTGCCAGTAGTGTGGGCCAACGAGCACCCCTCCACTTT.

This CDR3 reads CAWSVLQGNSPLHF. The CDR3 nucleotides read TGTGCCTGGAGTGTACTACAGGGGAATTCACCCCTCCACTTT. The J gene is TRBJ1-6, the V gene TRBV30, with 7 bases identical to TRBD1. Germline lookup yields CDR1 GTSNPN and CDR2 SVGIG (reference sequence). Trimming took 0 bases from V and 7 from J; bases not matched to a gene: 3. The CDR3 has 14 amino acids.